This T cell receptor beta chain was recorded in a study of technical replicates of blood from a handful of donors. TCRdb keeps only in-frame clones here, not all; method: immunoSEQ multiplex PCR. The sample has 65,000 to 85,000 clones; approximately 90% are singletons. Germline CDR1 and CDR2: MGHRA and YSYEKL. The CDR3 loop spans 13 amino acids. V was trimmed by 0 bases and J by 4 bases, leaving 6 bases between them. The TCR originated in a human donor in good health. The sequencing input was T cells isolated from PBMCs. The gene calls are TRBV4-1 and TRBJ1-2, with D uncertain. The chain's CDR3 is CASSQEARYGYTF. The CDR3 region has the DNA TGCGCCAGCAGCCAAGAAGCCCGCTATGGCTACACCTTC.